This TCR beta chain derives from a study of T cell repertoires in cytomegalovirus infection. Study-wide context: HLA-C-restricted CMV epitopes, recently identified, and well-studied HLA-B-restricted ones were used by the study. Indications of both CMV infection and matching HLA type were provided by public TCR beta signatures. Findings and limits, study-wide: Summed frequency of public TCR beta families distinguished CMV carriers with the relevant HLA. Within the response measured ex vivo, HLA-C-restricted CMV-specific TCR beta clonotypes were dominant.

The germline V gene has CDR1 SGHVS and CDR2 FNYEAQ. The CDR3 length is 15 residues. V trimming: 0 bases; J trimming: 3 bases; junction bases outside the gene matches: 2. In this sample, this clonotype turned up a few times. Its antigen is not known. MiXCR, applied by TCRdb to the reads, yields one record per CDR3 protein. This table holds approximately 73,000 distinct CDR3 sequences, around 40% found once. This chain uses TRBV7-6 with TRBJ1-3, with 7 positions matching TRBD1. The receptor's source is a human donor in good health (CMV status not recorded). Some clones in this sample may be carry-over from other donors' samples. The material was CD8+ T cells from cultured PBMCs, obtained from culture after CMV antigen stimulation. In nucleotides, the CDR3 is TGTGCCAGCAGCTTAGCAGGGGGCGATGGAAACACCATATATTTT. Translation: CASSLAGGDGNTIYF. The full variable domain, with the rest looked up from reference TRBV7-6 and TRBJ1-3, is GAGVSQSPRYKVTKRGQDVALRCDPISGHVSLYWYRQALGQGPEFLTYFNYEAQQDKSGLPNDRFSAERPEGSISTLTIQRTEQRDSAMYRCASSLAGGDGNTIYFGEGSWLTVV.